A single sample is the source of the 14 T cell receptor beta chains below, sequenced in a study of T cell responses to AZD1222 COVID-19 vaccine. Sequencing was performed with immunoSEQ multiplex PCR; in TCRdb, only in-frame clones are kept and a portion is missing. The sample includes 150,000 or so clones, 80% to 95% seen only once; the top ten take approximately 3.8%. Sequenced material: peripheral blood, taken 28 days after the second AZD1222 dose. The receptors derive from an adult who received the AZD1222 COVID-19 vaccine.

This chain joins TRBV29-1 and TRBJ2-2, with TRBD1 matching over 7 bases. Germline-derived CDR1 and CDR2 are SQVTM and ANQGSEA. V lost 6 bases, J lost 6 bases, and 7 bases stayed unmatched. This CDR3 contains 13 residues. This CDR3 reads CSVGETGPGELFF. The CDR3 nucleotides are TGCAGCGTCGGAGAGACAGGGCCCGGGGAGCTGTTTTTT.

The chain joins TRBV2 to TRBJ1-2, with TRBD1 identical over 9 bases. Losses at the gene ends were 5 bases for V and 4 bases for J; bases not matched to a gene: 2. The length of the CDR3 is 13 residues. Germline CDR1 SNHLY, CDR2 FYNNEI. The CDR3: CASSLTGGYGYTF. The CDR3, as DNA: TGTGCCAGCAGTCTGACAGGGGGCTATGGCTACACCTTC.

The genes are TRBV7-9 and TRBJ1-6; 7 positions agree with TRBD1. The germline CDR1 and CDR2 sequences are SEHNR and FQNEAQ (reference sequence). Losses at the gene ends were 3 bases for V and 8 bases for J; bases not matched to a gene: 1. The CDR3 has 13 amino acids. CDR3 nucleotides: TGTGCCAGCAGCTTTACAGGGGATTCACCCCTCCACTTT. Translating it yields CASSFTGDSPLHF.

This clone was detected only once. The chain carries TRBV7-3 and TRBJ1-2; no reliable D call. V lost 1 base, J lost 8 bases, and 8 bases lay in between. The CDR3 sequence is 12 residues long. Germline V gene sequence: CDR1 SGHTA, CDR2 FQGTGA. CDR3 sequence reads: CASSLKLGGYTF. CDR3 nucleotide sequence: TGTGCCAGCAGCTTAAAATTGGGGGGCTACACCTTC.

This clone was detected a few times. This rearrangement joins TRBV7-9 to TRBJ2-7; maybe TRBD2 (5 bases). Trimming removed 5 bases at V and 1 base at J, with 15 bases between. This CDR3 has 15 residues. CDR1 is SEHNR and CDR2 is FQNEAQ in the germline V gene (reference sequence). CDR3 loop: CASSPGGPISYEQYF. The CDR3 coding sequence is TGTGCCAGCAGCCCCGGCGGGCCTATTTCCTACGAGCAGTACTTC.

The rearrangement uses TRBV10-3 and TRBJ2-7; TRBD1 aligns across 7 bases. Germline-derived CDR1 and CDR2 are ENHRY and SYGVKD. The length of the CDR3 is 11 residues. The V gene end was trimmed by 6 bases and the J gene end by 5 bases; junction bases not matched to a gene: 1. In DNA form, the CDR3 reads TGTGCCATCAGGACAGGGAACGAGCAGTACTTC. Residues: CAIRTGNEQYF.

The J gene is TRBJ2-3, the V gene TRBV19, with 10 bases identical to TRBD1. The CDR3 is 14 amino acids. The germline V gene has CDR1 LNHDA and CDR2 SQIVND (reference sequence). V shed 7 bases and J 7 bases; nucleotides not matched to a gene: 8. The CDR3 nucleotides are TGTGCCAGTAAAACCGGGACAGGGGATCATACGCAGTATTTT. It codes for CASKTGTGDHTQYF.

This chain links TRBV27 with TRBJ2-1, with a possible D match to TRBD2 (5 bases). This CDR3 region has 14 residues. The germline V and J ends were trimmed by 7 bases and 9 bases, with 19 bases remaining between them. CDR1 MNHEY and CDR2 SMNVEV come from the germline V gene (reference sequence). CDR3 sequence reads: CASNDASPWREQFF. In nucleotides, the CDR3 is TGTGCCAGCAATGATGCTAGCCCTTGGCGTGAGCAGTTCTTC.

The CDR3 DNA sequence: TGTGCCACCGGGGACACGGAGGGGACTGAAGCTTTCTTT. It encodes CATGDTEGTEAFF. This chain uses TRBV10-3 with TRBJ1-1; D might be TRBD1 (6 bases). Trimming took 10 bases from V and 5 from J, leaving 17 bases between them. CDR1 is ENHRY, CDR2 SYGVKD, per germline. This CDR3 spans 13 amino acids.

The chain employs TRBV7-9 and TRBJ2-4; 13 bases line up with TRBD2. CDR3 length: 18 amino acids. V gave up 5 bases and J gave up 0 bases; unmatched junction bases: 7. Germline V gene sequence: CDR1 SEHNR, CDR2 FQNEAQ (reference sequence). CDR3 nucleotides: TGTGCCAGCAGCCTCGGGACTAGCGGGATCCAAGCCAAAAACATTCAGTACTTC. Protein sequence: CASSLGTSGIQAKNIQYF.

In its sample, this clone was seen a few times. The chain is built from TRBV24-1 and TRBJ2-1; D is possibly TRBD2 (5 bases). V lost 8 bases, J lost 5 bases, and 12 bases lay in between. Germline-derived CDR1 and CDR2 are KGHDR and SFDVKD. The CDR3 is made up of 13 amino acids. DNA of the CDR3: TGTGCCACCACCGGACTGGTGAACAATGAGCAGTTCTTC. Its translation is CATTGLVNNEQFF.

The chain joins TRBV5-1 to TRBJ1-6, with D unresolved. V lost 1 base, J lost 11 bases, and 10 bases lay in between. This CDR3 contains 13 residues. Germline assignment: CDR1 SGHRS and CDR2 YFSETQ. This CDR3 is CASSLTNEPPLHF. In DNA form, the CDR3 reads TGCGCCAGCAGCTTGACAAATGAACCACCCCTCCACTTT.

The CDR3, as DNA: TGTGCCAGCAGTTTACCCCCGGCTAACTATGGCTACACCTTC. It codes for CASSLPPANYGYTF. The J gene is TRBJ1-2, the V gene TRBV28, with D unclear. CDR1 MDHEN and CDR2 SYDVKM come from the germline V gene. This CDR3 contains 14 residues. Deletions cut 2 bases from V and 0 bases from J, with 7 bases between.

The V and J genes are TRBV5-6 and TRBJ1-3; 11 bases are a match to TRBD1. The V segment lost 5 bases and the J segment 6 bases; nucleotides outside the gene matches: 10. Germline CDR1 SGHDT, CDR2 YYEEEE. The CDR3 totals 16 residues. The CDR3 here is CASRALGTGGENTIYF. In nucleotides, the CDR3 is TGTGCCAGCAGGGCTCTAGGGACAGGGGGTGAAAACACCATATATTTT.